Following are 21 T cell receptor beta chains from one sample sequenced in a study of response to subunit inactivated influenza vaccine. Using its own MiXCR run on the RT-PCR reads, TCRdb lists one record per CDR3 protein. The sample contains about 620,000 distinct CDR3 sequences, roughly 10% of which appear only once. These data are also associated with another study on T cells expressing NK-cell markers. That paper notes: TCR beta cDNA was generated via 5'RACE template switching incorporating UMIs.

Here the sequenced sample was PBMCs from blood, taken on the day of vaccination. The receptors here all came from a man aged 50 or older who received an inactivated influenza vaccine.

This clonotype was seen only a few times. The chain recombines TRBV7-9 with TRBJ1-2; 7 nucleotides line up with TRBD1. This CDR3 spans 17 amino acids. CDR1 and CDR2 (germline): SEHNR, FQNEAQ (reference sequence). The J segment lost 7 bases and the V segment lost 6 bases, leaving 20 bases of the junction unmatched. CDR3 protein: CASRLGGGRDSVRGYTF. CDR3 sequence (DNA): TGTGCCAGCAGATTGGGAGGGGGCAGGGATTCGGTACGTGGCTACACCTTC.

There are a few counts of this clonotype. The chain recombines TRBV24-1 with TRBJ2-1; a weak D match, TRBD1 (6 bases). V was cut by 5 bases and J by 15 bases, with 16 bases left in between. Germline V gene sequence: CDR1 KGHDR, CDR2 SFDVKD. The CDR3 is made up of 12 amino acids. The CDR3 loop reads CATSVVTGKRFF. As DNA, the CDR3 is TGTGCCACCAGTGTCGTAACAGGGAAGAGGTTCTTC.

This clonotype was detected ten times or more. The rearrangement links TRBV12-3 or TRBV12-4 to TRBJ2-1, with 9 positions matching TRBD2. This CDR3 comprises 11 residues. V lost 6 bases, J lost 9 bases, and 0 bases stayed unmatched. The CDR3 DNA follows: TGTGCCAGCAGGCGGGAGGGTGAGCAGTTCTTC. Encoded protein: CASRREGEQFF.

The sample holds a few counts of this clonotype. The chain links TRBV20-1 to TRBJ2-1; TRBD2 is a possible D gene (6 bases). Germline loops: CDR1 DFQATT, CDR2 SNEGSKA (reference sequence). The CDR3 is made up of 12 amino acids. V lost 6 bases to trimming and J lost 8 bases, with 14 bases between them. The CDR3 DNA sequence: TGCAGTGCGACAGTCGGGACTTATGAGCAGTTCTTC. Translation gives CSATVGTYEQFF.

V and J are TRBV7-2 and TRBJ2-2; D is undetermined. The CDR3 is made up of 14 amino acids. Germline V CDR1 and CDR2: SGHTA, FQGNSA. Deletions cut 0 bases from V and 10 bases from J, with 12 bases between. The CDR3 sequence: CASSLAGNRAELFF. The DNA for the CDR3 is TGTGCCAGCAGCTTAGCAGGAAACCGAGCGGAGCTGTTTTTT.

This clonotype showed up just a few times. The chain recombines TRBV28 with TRBJ2-3; no clear D gene. Trimming shortened V by 2 bases and J by 2 bases, and 8 bases separated the two germline ends. This CDR3 contains 14 residues. CDR1 is MDHEN and CDR2 is SYDVKM in the germline V gene. The CDR3 sequence: CASSLGLDTDTQYF. The CDR3 DNA reads TGTGCCAGCAGTTTAGGGCTAGACACAGATACGCAGTATTTT.

This clonotype was found a few times. The gene calls are TRBV4-1 and TRBJ2-5, with D maybe TRBD2 (6 bases). Germline V gene lookup returns CDR1 MGHRA and CDR2 YSYEKL. The CDR3 is made up of 14 amino acids. V lost 4 bases and J 1 base, leaving 10 bases between the germline ends. For the CDR3, the DNA is TGCGCCAGCAGCCCTCTGACTAGCCAAGAGACCCAGTACTTC. Protein: CASSPLTSQETQYF.

This clonotype was picked up a small number of times. The genes are TRBV20-1 and TRBJ2-7; D is perhaps TRBD2 (7 bases). Germline loops: CDR1 DFQATT, CDR2 SNEGSKA (reference sequence). The CDR3 has 14 residues. The V and J ends lost 3 bases and 4 bases respectively, with 16 bases between them. The chain's CDR3 is CSARGGQAKYEQYF. The CDR3 DNA is TGCAGTGCTAGGGGGGGGCAGGCGAAATACGAGCAGTACTTC.

This clonotype has only a few counts. The CDR3 reads CASSLAFLAGSDTQYF. The CDR3 DNA follows: TGTGCCAGCAGCTTGGCCTTCCTAGCGGGATCAGATACGCAGTATTTT. The chain couples TRBV5-6 to TRBJ2-3; 9 nucleotides agree with TRBD2. The CDR3 has 16 amino acids. Unmatched junction bases numbered 6, after V lost 0 bases and J lost 4 bases. From germline, CDR1 is SGHDT and CDR2 YYEEEE.

This clonotype was detected a few times. The chain couples TRBV7-2 to TRBJ2-3; D uncertain. Trimming took off 0 bases at V and 4 bases at J, with 14 bases between the two ends. The CDR3 spans 16 residues. The germline V gene encodes CDR1 SGHTA and CDR2 FQGNSA. CDR3 sequence: CASSLAGPGVADTQYF. The CDR3 coding sequence is TGTGCCAGCAGCTTAGCAGGGCCCGGAGTAGCAGATACGCAGTATTTT.

This chain connects TRBV29-1 to TRBJ2-7, with TRBD1 matching 12 bases. This CDR3 is 14 amino acids long. Germline values: CDR1 SQVTM, CDR2 ANQGSEA. Here the CDR3 reads CSVRPGQGAYEQYV. DNA for the CDR3: TGCAGCGTTAGACCGGGACAGGGGGCTTACGAGCAGTACGTT.

The genes are TRBV12-3 or TRBV12-4 and TRBJ2-5; 7 nucleotides line up with TRBD1. The V gene end was trimmed by 6 bases and the J gene end by 3 bases; junction bases not matched to a gene: 4. The CDR3 is 13 residues long. The CDR3 sequence is CASRPQGEETQYF. The CDR3 region has the DNA TGTGCCAGCAGACCTCAGGGGGAAGAGACCCAGTACTTC.

The chain joins TRBV12-3 or TRBV12-4 to TRBJ2-4; D possibly corresponds to TRBD1 (6 bases). The V end was cut by 5 bases, the J end by 15 bases, with 20 bases between. The CDR3 totals 13 residues. For the CDR3, the DNA is TGTGCCAGCAGTCCAGGACAGAGGGGAGCGGTGTACTTC. Translation: CASSPGQRGAVYF.

The sample holds a few counts of this clonotype. The rearrangement uses TRBV5-1 and TRBJ1-4; 9 bases are shared with TRBD1. The CDR3 runs 17 residues. Germline lookup yields CDR1 SGHRS and CDR2 YFSETQ. Trimming removed 4 bases from V and 6 bases from J; junction bases left unmatched: 13. CDR3: CASSPVPQTGGHEKLFF. Here the CDR3 DNA reads TGCGCCAGCAGCCCAGTACCCCAGACAGGGGGACATGAAAAACTGTTTTTT.

This clonotype was observed a few times. The chain is built from TRBV20-1 and TRBJ2-1; 7 nucleotides align to TRBD2. The CDR3 loop spans 17 amino acids. V gave up 2 bases and J gave up 0 bases; unmatched junction bases: 10. Germline lookup yields CDR1 DFQATT and CDR2 SNEGSKA (reference sequence). The CDR3 region is CSARSGGAGSSYNEQFF. CDR3 bases: TGCAGTGCTAGATCCGGGGGAGCGGGAAGCTCCTACAATGAGCAGTTCTTC.

Remarks on this clonotype: A read error may be the cause here, since a much bigger clone is one base away. The rearrangement joins TRBV20-1 to TRBJ2-2; the match to TRBD2 covers 8 bases. J lost 4 bases, V lost 4 bases, and 11 bases had no gene match. Germline CDR1 and CDR2: DFQATT and SNEGSKA (reference sequence). This CDR3 is built from 16 residues. The CDR3 DNA is TGCAGTGCTACAGTGCGGGGGGATCGAGGCACCGGGGAGCTGTTTTTT. Translation gives CSATVRGDRGTGELFF.

This clonotype was counted a few times. The V call is TRBV14, the J call TRBJ2-1, with D unclear. From germline, CDR1 is SGHDN and CDR2 FVKESK. This CDR3 contains 10 residues. The V and J ends lost 7 bases and 10 bases respectively, with 8 bases between them. DNA of the CDR3: TGTGCCAGCACCCGGAAGGAGCAGTTCTTC. Amino acids: CASTRKEQFF.

This chain connects TRBV20-1 to TRBJ2-3; the match to TRBD2 covers 8 bases. V gave up 5 bases and J gave up 2 bases; unmatched junction bases: 9. The CDR3 is made up of 15 amino acids. Germline V gene lookup returns CDR1 DFQATT and CDR2 SNEGSKA (reference sequence). This CDR3 reads CSASGTRTLTDTQYF. The CDR3 DNA follows: TGCAGTGCTTCCGGGACTAGAACACTCACAGATACGCAGTATTTT.

The rearrangement uses TRBV5-8 and TRBJ1-5; TRBD1 agrees at 8 bases. The CDR3 covers 14 residues. With 4 bases clipped from V and 7 bases from J, the junction kept 7 bases outside the gene matches. The germline CDR1 and CDR2 sequences are SGHTS and YDEGEE. The CDR3 DNA reads TGTGCCAGCAGCGAGGACAGGGTCAGGCAGCCCCAGCATTTT. Protein: CASSEDRVRQPQHF.

This clonotype was counted between two and nine times. The chain is built from TRBV5-1 and TRBJ2-1, with D hard to call. V was clipped by 3 bases and J by 8 bases, with 9 bases between them. The CDR3 has 12 residues. Germline V gene data show CDR1 as SGHRS and CDR2 as YFSETQ. Here the CDR3 DNA reads TGCGCCAGCAGCTCCCTGCTGGATGAGCAGTTCTTC. It encodes CASSSLLDEQFF.

This clonotype was counted only a few times. CDR3 protein: CASSFFYGQGGTEAFF. CDR3 bases: TGCGCCAGCAGCTTTTTTTATGGACAGGGGGGAACTGAAGCTTTCTTT. V usage is TRBV5-1 and J usage is TRBJ1-1; 10 bases are a match to TRBD1. The V segment lost 2 bases and the J segment 5 bases; nucleotides outside the gene matches: 9. CDR1 is SGHRS, CDR2 YFSETQ, per germline. The CDR3 has 16 amino acids.